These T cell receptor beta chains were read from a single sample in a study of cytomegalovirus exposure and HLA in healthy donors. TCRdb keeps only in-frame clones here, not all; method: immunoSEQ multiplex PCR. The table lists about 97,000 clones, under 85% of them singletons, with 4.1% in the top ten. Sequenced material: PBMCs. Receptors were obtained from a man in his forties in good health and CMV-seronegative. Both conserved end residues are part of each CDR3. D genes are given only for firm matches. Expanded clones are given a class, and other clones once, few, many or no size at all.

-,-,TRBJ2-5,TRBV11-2,CASSFSWAETQYF,TGTGCCAGCAGCTTCTCTTGGGCAGAGACCCAGTACTTC
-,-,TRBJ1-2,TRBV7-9,CASSLTGVANYGYTF,TGTGCCAGCAGCCTCACAGGAGTTGCGAACTATGGCTACACCTTC
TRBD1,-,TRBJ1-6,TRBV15,CATSRTRGTASPLHF,TGTGCCACCAGCAGAACCCGAGGGACAGCTTCACCCCTCCACTTT
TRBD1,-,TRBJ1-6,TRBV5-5,CASSQQGRFDNSPLHF,TGTGCCAGCAGTCAACAGGGGCGCTTCGATAATTCACCCCTCCACTTT
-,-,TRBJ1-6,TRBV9,CASSSYGVPNSPLHF,TGTGCCAGCAGCTCATACGGGGTCCCTAATTCACCCCTCCACTTT
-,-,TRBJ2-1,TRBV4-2,CASSPAVSSYNEQFF,TGTGCCAGCAGCCCAGCGGTTAGCTCCTACAATGAGCAGTTCTTC
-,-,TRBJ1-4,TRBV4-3,CASSQGARKAALREKLFF,TGCGCCAGCAGCCAAGGAGCGAGGAAGGCAGCTCTTCGGGAAAAACTGTTTTTT
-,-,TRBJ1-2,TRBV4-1,CASSQEFTGGNYGYTF,TGCGCCAGCAGCCAAGAATTCACGGGGGGCAACTATGGCTACACCTTC
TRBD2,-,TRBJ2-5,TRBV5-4,CASSGISGGYQETQYF,TGTGCCAGCAGCGGGATTAGCGGGGGGTACCAAGAGACCCAGTACTTC
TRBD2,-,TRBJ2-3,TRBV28,CASGPAGGPDTQYF,TGTGCCAGCGGCCCAGCGGGGGGCCCAGATACGCAGTATTTT
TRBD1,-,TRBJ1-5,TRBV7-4,CAGLTGTESNQPQHF,TGTGCCGGTCTCACCGGGACAGAAAGCAATCAGCCCCAGCATTTT
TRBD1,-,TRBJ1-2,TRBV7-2,CAVTGGLNNYGYTF,TGTGCCGTCACAGGGGGCTTAAATAACTATGGCTACACCTTC
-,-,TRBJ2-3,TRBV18,CASSSSTDTQYF,TGTGCCAGCTCATCCTCCACAGATACGCAGTATTTT
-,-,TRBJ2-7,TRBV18,CASSQTNSYEQYF,TGTGCCAGCTCCCAGACTAACTCCTACGAGCAGTACTTC
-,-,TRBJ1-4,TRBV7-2,CASSLDGSATNEKLFF,TGTGCCAGCAGCTTAGACGGTTCTGCAACTAATGAAAAACTGTTTTTT
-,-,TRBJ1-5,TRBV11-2,CASSLTRNQPQHF,TGTGCCAGCAGCTTGACAAGAAATCAGCCCCAGCATTTT
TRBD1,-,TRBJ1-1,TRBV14,CASSQVAGGGTEAFF,TGTGCCAGCAGCCAAGTGGCAGGGGGTGGCACTGAAGCTTTCTTT
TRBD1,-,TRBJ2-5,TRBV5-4,CASGEGTGQETQYF,TGTGCCAGTGGGGAGGGGACAGGGCAAGAGACCCAGTACTTC
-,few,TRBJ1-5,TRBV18,CASSSGNGNQPQHF,TGTGCCAGCTCATCGGGAAATGGCAATCAGCCCCAGCATTTT
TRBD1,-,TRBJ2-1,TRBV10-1,CASSVPGTGKNNEQFF,TGCGCCAGCAGTGTTCCCGGGACAGGGAAAAACAATGAGCAGTTCTTC
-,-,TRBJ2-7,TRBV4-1,CATGPGLREQYF,TGCGCCACCGGACCTGGACTCCGGGAGCAGTACTTC
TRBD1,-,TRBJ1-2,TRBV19,CASSKRSSGTEGYTF,TGTGCCAGTAGTAAACGCAGCTCCGGGACAGAGGGCTACACCTTC
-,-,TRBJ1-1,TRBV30,CAWSWGVQNTEAFF,TGTGCCTGGAGTTGGGGGGTCCAGAACACTGAAGCTTTCTTT
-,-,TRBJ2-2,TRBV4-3,CASSQEQRSGELFF,TGCGCCAGCAGCCAAGAACAGAGATCCGGGGAGCTGTTTTTT